This TCR beta chain stems from a study of T cells in Graves' hyperthyroidism and ophthalmopathy. Study-wide results and limits: Ophthalmopathy was told apart from stable hyperthyroidism by a 13 V-J model.

Per the germline V gene, CDR1 is LGHDT and CDR2 is YNNKEL (reference sequence). With 0 bases clipped from V and 5 bases from J, the junction kept 5 bases outside the gene matches. There are 15 residues in the CDR3. As for this clonotype: Antigen specificity is unknown.

What was amplified from RNA transcripts were TCR beta CDR3 regions. First-round RT-PCR with HTBI primers amplified the TCR CDR3 region. Each CDR3 protein gets one entry after TCRdb re-called the multiplex PCR reads with MiXCR. The sample yields under 350,000 distinct CDR3 sequences, roughly 18% seen once. This chain connects TRBV3-1 to TRBJ1-2, with 8 bases aligning to TRBD1. This TCR came from a woman aged 45-65 years with Graves' hyperthyroidism. The sequencing input was blood. CDR3 loop: CASSQDVRQGYGYTF. The CDR3 DNA is TGTGCCAGCAGCCAAGACGTGCGACAGGGGTATGGCTACACCTTC.